This T cell receptor beta chain appears in the sequencing data of a study of cytomegalovirus exposure and HLA in healthy donors. The primer mix had 60 Vbeta and 13 Jbeta primers. Sequencing used immunoSEQ multiplex PCR; TCRdb keeps in-frame clones, though not all of them. The sample yields around 180,000 clones, around 82% seen once. In germline, CDR1 is SGDLS, CDR2 YYNGEE. The V gene lost 0 bases and the J gene lost 4 bases, with 7 bases spanning the gap. This CDR3 has 13 residues. The J gene is TRBJ1-2, the V gene TRBV9; no definite D call. The receptor comes from a man younger than 35 in good health and CMV-seronegative. The sequencing input was PBMCs. The CDR3 coding sequence is TGTGCCAGCAGCGTAGACGTGAGCTATGGCTACACCTTC. Amino acid sequence: CASSVDVSYGYTF.